This entry describes one T cell receptor (beta chain). This clonotype was seen repeatedly, ten times or more. Its antigen is unknown. No much larger clone is present one base from it, and per-base qualities are unavailable. This entry is derived from a study of HIV-infected patients and healthy controls (dated by TCRdb to the mid-2010s). The CDR3 runs 13 residues from the cysteine to the phenylalanine. CDR3 DNA is the only sequence kept; it has 39 bases, read in frame from the first base. Taken from the germline V gene, the CDR1 and CDR2 loops are LGHNA and YSLEER. V is pared back by 0 bases and J by 9 bases, with 9 bases lying between the germline termini. Library prep was done by 5' RACE. Sequencing was performed on an Illumina MiSeq. The public reads were reanalyzed by TCRdb: fastp trimming at Q25, MiXCR alignment, in-frame beta chains only. Rows merge per CDR3 protein into single entries with the most common DNA and genes. The table for this sample lists about 17,000 distinct CDR3 sequences; about 15% of them were counted only once. The top ten clones comprise roughly a quarter of the sample.

This TCR came from a human donor in good health. Sequenced sample: CD8+ T cells from blood. The V gene is TRBV4-3 and the J gene is TRBJ1-5; confidence is insufficient to name the D gene. This receptor carries the CDR3 CASSQEKSGPQHF. In nucleotide form, the sequence is TGCGCCAGCAGCCAAGAGAAGAGCGGGCCCCAGCATTTT.